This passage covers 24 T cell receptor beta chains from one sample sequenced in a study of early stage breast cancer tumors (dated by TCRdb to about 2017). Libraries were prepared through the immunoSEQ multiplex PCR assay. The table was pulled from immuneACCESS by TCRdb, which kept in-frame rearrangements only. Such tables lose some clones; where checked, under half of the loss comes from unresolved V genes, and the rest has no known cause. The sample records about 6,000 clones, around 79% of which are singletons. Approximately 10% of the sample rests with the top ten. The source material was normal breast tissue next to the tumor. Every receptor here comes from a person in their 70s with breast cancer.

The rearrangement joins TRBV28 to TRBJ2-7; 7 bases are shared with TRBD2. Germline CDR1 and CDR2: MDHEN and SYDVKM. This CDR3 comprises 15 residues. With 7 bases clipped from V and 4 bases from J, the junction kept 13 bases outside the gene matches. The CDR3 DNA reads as TGTGCCAGCACCCCCCGACTAGCCGGTGTGTACGAGCAGTACTTC. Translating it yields CASTPRLAGVYEQYF.

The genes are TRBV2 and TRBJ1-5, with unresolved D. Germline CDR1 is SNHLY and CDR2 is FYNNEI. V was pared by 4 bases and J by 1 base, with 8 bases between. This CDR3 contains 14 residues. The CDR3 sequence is CASSGRVSNQPQHF. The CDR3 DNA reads TGTGCCAGCAGTGGGCGGGTAAGCAATCAGCCCCAGCATTTT.

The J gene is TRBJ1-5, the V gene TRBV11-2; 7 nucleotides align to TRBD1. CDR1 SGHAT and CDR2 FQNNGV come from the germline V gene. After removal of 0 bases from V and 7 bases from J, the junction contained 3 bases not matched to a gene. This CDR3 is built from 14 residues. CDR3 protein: CASSLERGGQPQHF. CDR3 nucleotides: TGTGCCAGCAGCTTAGAGCGAGGGGGCCAGCCCCAGCATTTT.

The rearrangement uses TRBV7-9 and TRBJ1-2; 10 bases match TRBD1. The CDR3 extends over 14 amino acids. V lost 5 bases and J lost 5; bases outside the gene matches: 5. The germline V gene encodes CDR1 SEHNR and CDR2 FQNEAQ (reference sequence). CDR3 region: CASSTGQGVYGYTF. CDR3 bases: TGTGCCAGCAGCACTGGACAGGGGGTTTATGGCTACACCTTC.

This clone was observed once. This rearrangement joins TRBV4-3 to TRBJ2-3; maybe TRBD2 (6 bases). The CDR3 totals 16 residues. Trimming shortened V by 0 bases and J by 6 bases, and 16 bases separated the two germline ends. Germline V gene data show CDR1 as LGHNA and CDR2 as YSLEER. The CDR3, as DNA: TGCGCCAGCAGCCAAGATATAGGGACTGCGCGGGATACGCAGTATTTT. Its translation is CASSQDIGTARDTQYF.

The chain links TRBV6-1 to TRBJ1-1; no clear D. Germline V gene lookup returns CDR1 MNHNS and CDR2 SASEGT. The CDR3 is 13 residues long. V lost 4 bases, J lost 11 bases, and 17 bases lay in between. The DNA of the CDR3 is TGTGCCAGCAGTGCACTGACCCTACCTAGCGCTTTCTTT. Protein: CASSALTLPSAFF.

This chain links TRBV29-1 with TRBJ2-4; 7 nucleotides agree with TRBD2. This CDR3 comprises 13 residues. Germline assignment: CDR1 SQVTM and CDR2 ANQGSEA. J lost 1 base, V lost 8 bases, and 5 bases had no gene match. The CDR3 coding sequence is TGCAGCTTTCGGGGGGAGGCCAAAAACATTCAGTACTTC. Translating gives CSFRGEAKNIQYF.

CDR3 nucleotides: TGTGCCAGCAGTCGGTTAGCGGTGACAGGGGAGCTGTTTTTT. It translates to CASSRLAVTGELFF. This rearrangement joins TRBV7-8 to TRBJ2-2; TRBD2 might be the D (6 bases). Trimming shortened V by 6 bases and J by 8 bases, and 16 bases separated the two germline ends. There are 14 residues in the CDR3. Germline V gives CDR1 SGHVS, CDR2 FQNEAQ.

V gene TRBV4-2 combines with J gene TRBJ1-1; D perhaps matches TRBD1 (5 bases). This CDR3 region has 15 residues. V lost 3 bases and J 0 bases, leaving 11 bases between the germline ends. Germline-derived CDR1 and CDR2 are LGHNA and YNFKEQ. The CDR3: CASSHTDSLNTEAFF. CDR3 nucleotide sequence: TGTGCCAGCAGCCACACCGACAGCCTGAACACTGAAGCTTTCTTT.

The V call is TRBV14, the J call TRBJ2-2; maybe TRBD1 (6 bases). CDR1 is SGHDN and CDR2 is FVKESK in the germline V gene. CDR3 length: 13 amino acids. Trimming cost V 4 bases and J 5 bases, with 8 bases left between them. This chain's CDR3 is CASSLDRTGELFF. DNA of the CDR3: TGTGCCAGCAGCCTAGACAGGACCGGGGAGCTGTTTTTT.

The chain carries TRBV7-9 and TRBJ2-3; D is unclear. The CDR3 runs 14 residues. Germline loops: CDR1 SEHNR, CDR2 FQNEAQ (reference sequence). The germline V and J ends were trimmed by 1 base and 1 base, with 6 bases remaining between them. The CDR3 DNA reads TGTGCCAGCAGCTTAGGAGTGCGCACAGATACGCAGTATTTT. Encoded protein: CASSLGVRTDTQYF.

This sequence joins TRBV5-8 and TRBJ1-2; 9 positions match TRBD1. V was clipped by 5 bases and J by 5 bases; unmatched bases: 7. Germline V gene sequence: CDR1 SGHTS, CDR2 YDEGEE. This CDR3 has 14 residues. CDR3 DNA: TGTGCCAGCAGACCCACAGGGGGCGGGTATGGCTACACCTTC. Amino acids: CASRPTGGGYGYTF.

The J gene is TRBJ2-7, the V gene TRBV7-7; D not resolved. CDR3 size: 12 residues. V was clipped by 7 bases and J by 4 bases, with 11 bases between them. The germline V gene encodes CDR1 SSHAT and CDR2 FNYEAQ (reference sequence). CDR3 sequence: CASTGSVYEQYF. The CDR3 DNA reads TGTGCCAGCACAGGCTCCGTATACGAGCAGTACTTC.

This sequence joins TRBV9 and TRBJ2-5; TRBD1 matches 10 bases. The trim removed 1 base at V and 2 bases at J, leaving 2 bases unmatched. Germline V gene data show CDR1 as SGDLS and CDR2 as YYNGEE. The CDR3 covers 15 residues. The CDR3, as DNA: TGTGCCAGCAGCGTATGGGGACAGGGGCAAGAGACCCAGTACTTC. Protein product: CASSVWGQGQETQYF.

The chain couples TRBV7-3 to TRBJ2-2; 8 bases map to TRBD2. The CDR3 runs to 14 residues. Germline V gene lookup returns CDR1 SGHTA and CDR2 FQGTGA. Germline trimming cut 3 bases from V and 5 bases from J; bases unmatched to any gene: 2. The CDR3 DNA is TGTGCCAGCAGCTTGGGACTAGAAACCGGGGAGCTGTTTTTT. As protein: CASSLGLETGELFF. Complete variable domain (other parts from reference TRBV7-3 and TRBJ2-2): GAGVSQTPSNKVTEKGKYVELRCDPISGHTALYWYRQSLGQGPEFLIYFQGTGAADDSGLPNDRFFAVRPEGSVSTLKIQRTERGDSAVYLCASSLGLETGELFFGEGSRLTVL.

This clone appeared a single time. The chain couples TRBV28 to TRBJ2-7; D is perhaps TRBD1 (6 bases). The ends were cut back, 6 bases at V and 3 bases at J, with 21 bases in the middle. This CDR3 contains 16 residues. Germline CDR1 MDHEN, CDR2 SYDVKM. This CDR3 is CASRSTGSPQSYEQYF. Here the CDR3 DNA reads TGTGCCAGCAGGAGTACAGGGTCCCCACAGAGCTACGAGCAGTACTTC.

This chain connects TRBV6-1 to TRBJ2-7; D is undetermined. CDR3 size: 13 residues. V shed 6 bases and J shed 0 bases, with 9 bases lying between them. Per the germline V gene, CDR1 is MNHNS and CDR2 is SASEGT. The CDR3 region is CASSASLSYEQYF. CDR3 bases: TGTGCCAGCAGCGCAAGCCTCTCCTACGAGCAGTACTTC.

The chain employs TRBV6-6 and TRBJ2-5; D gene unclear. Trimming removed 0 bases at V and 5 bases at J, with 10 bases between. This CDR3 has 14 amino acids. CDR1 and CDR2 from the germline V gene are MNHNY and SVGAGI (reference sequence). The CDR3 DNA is TGTGCCAGCAGTTACTCTGCTGTACGGGAGACCCAGTACTTC. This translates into CASSYSAVRETQYF.

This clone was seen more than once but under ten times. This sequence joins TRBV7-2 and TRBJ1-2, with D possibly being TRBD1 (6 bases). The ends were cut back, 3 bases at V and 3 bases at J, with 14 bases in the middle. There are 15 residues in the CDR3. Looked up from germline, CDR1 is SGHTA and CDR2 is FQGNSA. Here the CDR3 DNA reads TGTGCCAGCAGCTTCCCCGGGACAAGGGACTATGGCTACACCTTC. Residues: CASSFPGTRDYGYTF.

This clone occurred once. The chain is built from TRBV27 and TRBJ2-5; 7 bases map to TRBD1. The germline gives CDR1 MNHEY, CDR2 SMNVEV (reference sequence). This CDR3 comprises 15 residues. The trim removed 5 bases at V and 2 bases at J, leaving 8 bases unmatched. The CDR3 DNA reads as TGTGCCAGCAGTAGGCCGGGACAGAGACAAGAGACCCAGTACTTC. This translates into CASSRPGQRQETQYF.

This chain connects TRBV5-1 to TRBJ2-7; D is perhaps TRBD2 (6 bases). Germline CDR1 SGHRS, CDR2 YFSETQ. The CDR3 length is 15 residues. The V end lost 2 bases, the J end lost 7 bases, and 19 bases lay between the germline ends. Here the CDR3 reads CASSFSPGFGGEQYF. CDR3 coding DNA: TGCGCCAGCAGCTTCTCCCCAGGGTTTGGGGGGGAGCAGTACTTC.

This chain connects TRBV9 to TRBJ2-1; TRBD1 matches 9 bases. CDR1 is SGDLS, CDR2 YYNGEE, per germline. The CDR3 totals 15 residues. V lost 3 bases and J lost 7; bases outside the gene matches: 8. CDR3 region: CASSASGDRVNEQFF. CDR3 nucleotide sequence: TGTGCCAGCAGCGCCTCAGGGGACAGGGTGAATGAGCAGTTCTTC.

CDR3 loop: CASSEGPGVGYTF. DNA for the CDR3: TGTGCCAGCAGTGAAGGCCCAGGGGTGGGCTACACCTTC. The chain has TRBV2 and TRBJ1-2, with TRBD1 as a possible D gene (6 bases). CDR1 and CDR2 from the germline V gene are SNHLY and FYNNEI. The length of the CDR3 is 13 residues. V gave up 1 base and J gave up 8 bases, with 11 bases separating them.

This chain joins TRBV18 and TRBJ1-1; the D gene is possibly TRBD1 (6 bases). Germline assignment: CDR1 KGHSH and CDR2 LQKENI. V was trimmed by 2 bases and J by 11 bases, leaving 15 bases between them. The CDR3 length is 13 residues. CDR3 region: CASSPMDSRKAFF. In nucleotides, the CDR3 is TGTGCCAGCTCACCAATGGACAGCCGTAAGGCTTTCTTT.